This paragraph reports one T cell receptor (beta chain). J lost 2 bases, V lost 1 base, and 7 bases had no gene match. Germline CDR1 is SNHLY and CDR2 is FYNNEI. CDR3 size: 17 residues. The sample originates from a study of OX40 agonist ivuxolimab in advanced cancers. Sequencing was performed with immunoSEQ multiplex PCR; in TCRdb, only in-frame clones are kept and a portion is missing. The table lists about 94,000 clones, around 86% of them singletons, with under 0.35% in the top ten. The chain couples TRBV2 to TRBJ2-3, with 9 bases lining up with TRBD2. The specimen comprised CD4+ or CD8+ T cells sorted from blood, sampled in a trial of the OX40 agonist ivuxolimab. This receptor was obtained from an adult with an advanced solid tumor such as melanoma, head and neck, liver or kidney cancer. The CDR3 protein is CASSEGQAGGLTDTQYF. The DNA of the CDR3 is TGTGCCAGCAGTGAAGGACAGGCGGGGGGGCTCACAGATACGCAGTATTTT. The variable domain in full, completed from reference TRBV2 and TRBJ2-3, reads EPEVTQTPSHQVTQMGQEVILRCVPISNHLYFYWYRQILGQKVEFLVSFYNNEISEKSEIFDDQFSVERPDGSNFTLKIRSTKLEDSAMYFCASSEGQAGGLTDTQYFGPGTRLTVL.